These 20 T cell receptor beta chains were all obtained from the same sample, sequenced in a study of human T cells and chemical hapten exposure. TCRdb reanalysed the RACE reads using MiXCR and keeps one entry per CDR3 protein. The sample yields approximately 180,000 distinct CDR3 sequences, roughly 30% seen once. Time point here: pre-sensitization, week 0. As for treatment: therapeutic diphenylcyclopropenone sensitization with weekly scalp DPC. The material sequenced was whole blood, taken in connection with sensitization to the hapten diphenylcyclopropenone (DPC). Source of these receptors: a woman between 25 and 40 years old with alopecia areata. Some clones in this sample may be carry-over from other donors' samples.

This clonotype has just a few counts. This rearrangement joins TRBV28 to TRBJ1-2; no clear D gene. From germline, CDR1 is MDHEN and CDR2 SYDVKM. Trimming cost V 6 bases and J 2 bases, with 10 bases left between them. The CDR3 runs 13 residues. The CDR3 spells CASRIDGNYGYTF. As DNA, the CDR3 is TGTGCCAGCAGGATAGACGGGAACTATGGCTACACCTTC.

A few counts support this clonotype. This chain links TRBV2 with TRBJ2-1; TRBD2 agrees at 13 bases. The J segment lost 2 bases and the V segment lost 6 bases, leaving 1 base of the junction unmatched. Germline CDR1 reads SNHLY; CDR2 reads FYNNEI. The CDR3 has 15 amino acids. The CDR3 sequence is CASRGLAGAYNEQFF. The CDR3 DNA follows: TGTGCCAGCAGAGGACTAGCGGGGGCCTACAATGAGCAGTTCTTC.

This clonotype was seen only a few times. The chain uses TRBV11-3 and TRBJ2-1, with 7 bases aligning to TRBD2. Germline V gives CDR1 SGHNT, CDR2 YENEEA. There are 15 residues in the CDR3. With V trimmed by 5 bases and J by 6 bases, 10 bases remained unmatched. The CDR3 loop reads CASSLMGGGPNEQFF. DNA of the CDR3: TGTGCCAGCAGCCTAATGGGCGGGGGACCCAATGAGCAGTTCTTC.

The genes are TRBV2 and TRBJ1-4, with 9 bases fitting TRBD1. Per the germline V gene, CDR1 is SNHLY and CDR2 is FYNNEI. This CDR3 has 11 amino acids. J gave up 14 bases and V 4 bases, and 2 bases lay outside the gene matches. The CDR3 region is CASSGDRALFF. In nucleotides, the CDR3 is TGTGCCAGCAGTGGGGACAGGGCCCTGTTTTTT.

This clonotype appeared a few times. This chain joins TRBV2 and TRBJ2-2; D is undetermined. The CDR3 runs 13 residues. The ends were cut back, 4 bases at V and 3 bases at J, with 6 bases in the middle. Germline lookup yields CDR1 SNHLY and CDR2 FYNNEI. The CDR3, as DNA: TGTGCCAGCAGTGCCCCCCACACCGGGGAGCTGTTTTTT. Its protein product is CASSAPHTGELFF. Variable domain in full (rest from reference TRBV2 and TRBJ2-2): EPEVTQTPSHQVTQMGQEVILRCVPISNHLYFYWYRQILGQKVEFLVSFYNNEISEKSEIFDDQFSVERPDGSNFTLKIRSTKLEDSAMYFCASSAPHTGELFFGEGSRLTVL.

This clonotype has at least ten counts. CDR3 bases: TGTGCCAGCAGCTCTGGACTATTCCAAGAGACCCAGTACTTC. Its translation: CASSSGLFQETQYF. The V and J genes are TRBV7-7 and TRBJ2-5; D possibly corresponds to TRBD2 (6 bases). CDR3 size: 14 residues. Germline V gene lookup returns CDR1 SSHAT and CDR2 FNYEAQ (reference sequence). V dropped 4 bases and J dropped 1 base, with 10 bases sitting between them.

The rearrangement uses TRBV4-3 and TRBJ1-2; D is perhaps TRBD1 (5 bases). The germline V gene encodes CDR1 LGHNA and CDR2 YSLEER. V lost 1 base to trimming and J lost 4 bases, with 16 bases between them. CDR3 size: 16 residues. CDR3 protein: CASSQVAREGGYGYTF. Written as DNA, the CDR3 is TGCGCCAGCAGCCAAGTTGCCAGGGAGGGAGGCTATGGCTACACCTTC.

The chain joins TRBV29-1 to TRBJ2-7; no firm D call. This CDR3 is built from 13 residues. In germline, CDR1 is SQVTM, CDR2 ANQGSEA. Between the trimmed V and J ends, which lost 5 bases and 0 bases, there was a span of 11 bases. CDR3 region: CSVFLPSSYEQYF. In DNA, the CDR3 is TGCAGCGTTTTCCTTCCGAGCTCCTACGAGCAGTACTTC.

The table lists this clonotype with a few counts. The rearrangement uses TRBV10-3 and TRBJ1-5; no definite D call. This CDR3 is 16 amino acids long. CDR1 and CDR2 (germline): ENHRY, SYGVKD. Trimming removed 0 bases from V and 4 bases from J, with 13 bases in between. CDR3 loop: CAISESSGNRNQPQHF. In DNA, the CDR3 is TGTGCCATCAGTGAGTCATCGGGAAATCGTAATCAGCCCCAGCATTTT.

This clonotype was recorded at least ten times. This chain links TRBV11-1 with TRBJ2-1; 12 bases are shared with TRBD1. The J segment lost 7 bases and the V segment lost 1 base, leaving 5 bases of the junction unmatched. The CDR3 consists of 16 residues. CDR1 and CDR2 from the germline V gene are SGHAT and FQDESV (reference sequence). In DNA, the CDR3 is TGTGCCAGCAGCTTAGAGGGGACAGGGGGCTGGAATGAGCAGTTCTTC. It specifies CASSLEGTGGWNEQFF. The variable domain in full, with the rest retrieved from reference TRBV11-1 and TRBJ2-1, is EAEVAQSPRYKITEKSQAVAFWCDPISGHATLYWYRQILGQGPELLVQFQDESVVDDSQLPKDRFSAERLKGVDSTLKIQPAELGDSAMYLCASSLEGTGGWNEQFFGPGTRLTVL.

This clonotype was seen a few times. This chain uses TRBV29-1 with TRBJ1-1, with D perhaps matching TRBD1 (6 bases). The V end lost 6 bases, the J end lost 1 base, and 15 bases lay between the germline ends. Germline V CDR1 and CDR2: SQVTM, ANQGSEA. The CDR3 has 14 residues. Here the CDR3 reads CSVLLGHTNTEAFF. CDR3 in DNA: TGCAGCGTACTCCTGGGACATACGAACACTGAAGCTTTCTTT.

This chain uses TRBV6-2 or TRBV6-3 with TRBJ1-3; D is ambiguous. This CDR3 has 12 residues. V was cut by 9 bases and J by 3 bases, with 9 bases left in between. Germline V CDR1 and CDR2: MNHEY, SVGEGT. The CDR3 DNA is TGTGCCAGTACGCGCGTTGGAAACACCATATATTTT. As protein: CASTRVGNTIYF.

V usage is TRBV9 and J usage is TRBJ1-2; D possibly corresponds to TRBD1 (5 bases). Trimming stripped 6 bases from V and 7 bases from J, with 19 bases between. Germline assignment: CDR1 SGDLS and CDR2 YYNGEE. CDR3 length equals 14 residues. The CDR3 DNA reads TGTGCCAGCACCCTGGGTGCAGGGTTTGGTGGCTACACCTTC. It codes for CASTLGAGFGGYTF. The full variable domain, completed using reference TRBV9 and TRBJ1-2, is DSGVTQTPKHLITATGQRVTLRCSPRSGDLSVYWYQQSLDQGLQFLIQYYNGEERAKGNILERFSAQQFPDLHSELNLSSLELGDSALYFCASTLGAGFGGYTFGSGTRLTVV.

Only a few counts were recorded for this clonotype. The rearrangement uses TRBV28 and TRBJ2-2; D possibly corresponds to TRBD2 (6 bases). There are 13 residues in the CDR3. Per the germline V gene, CDR1 is MDHEN and CDR2 is SYDVKM. The V gene lost 7 bases and the J gene lost 6 bases, with 12 bases spanning the gap. The CDR3 sequence is CASTWGVAGELFF. The CDR3 bases are TGTGCCAGCACCTGGGGGGTCGCCGGGGAGCTGTTTTTT.

The chain carries TRBV28 and TRBJ2-4, with D maybe TRBD2 (5 bases). Germline lookup yields CDR1 MDHEN and CDR2 SYDVKM. The CDR3 sequence is 15 residues long. V lost 6 bases, J lost 2 bases, and 14 bases lay in between. The CDR3 region is CASSQPGITKNIQYF. CDR3 DNA: TGTGCCAGCAGCCAACCGGGGATAACCAAAAACATTCAGTACTTC.

This chain uses TRBV29-1 with TRBJ2-7; 7 nucleotides match TRBD2. The CDR3 length is 14 residues. V shed 2 bases and J 9 bases; nucleotides not matched to a gene: 13. Germline CDR1 is SQVTM and CDR2 is ANQGSEA. CDR3 coding DNA: TGCAGCGTTGAATTTTCTGGGCCTGGGAGGGTGCAGTACTTC. Protein product: CSVEFSGPGRVQYF.

The chain combines TRBV5-1 with TRBJ2-3; D is unresolved. V shed 0 bases and J shed 4 bases, with 6 bases lying between them. Germline CDR1 reads SGHRS; CDR2 reads YFSETQ. The CDR3 runs 13 residues. The DNA for the CDR3 is TGCGCCAGCAGCTTGGCCAACGCAGATACGCAGTATTTT. Amino acids: CASSLANADTQYF.

This clonotype was counted a few times. This rearrangement joins TRBV28 to TRBJ1-2; D is uncertain. The CDR3 spans 15 residues. Germline values: CDR1 MDHEN, CDR2 SYDVKM. V was pared by 7 bases and J by 0 bases, with 15 bases between. Written as DNA, the CDR3 is TGTGCCAGCACTACCCCCCGGGGAGCTAACTATGGCTACACCTTC. Its translation is CASTTPRGANYGYTF.

This clonotype showed up just a few times. The chain has TRBV29-1 and TRBJ2-5; D is uncertain. Germline lookup yields CDR1 SQVTM and CDR2 ANQGSEA. The CDR3 covers 10 residues. Trimming cost V 5 bases and J 1 base, with 2 bases left between them. CDR3 sequence (DNA): TGCAGCGTTCTCCAAGAGACCCAGTACTTC. Residues: CSVLQETQYF.

This clonotype was seen a handful of times. The genes are TRBV3-1 and TRBJ1-2; D remains unclear. The CDR3 loop spans 15 amino acids. V was pared by 2 bases and J by 4 bases, with 14 bases between. CDR1 and CDR2 (germline): LGHDT, YNNKEL (reference sequence). CDR3 nucleotide sequence: TGTGCCAGCAGCCAATACCCACAAAGCGGCTATGGCTACACCTTC. Translating it yields CASSQYPQSGYGYTF. Full variable domain (outside the CDR3, taken from reference TRBV3-1 and TRBJ1-2): DTAVSQTPKYLVTQMGNDKSIKCEQNLGHDTMYWYKQDSKKFLKIMFSYNNKELIINETVPNRFSPKSPDKAHLNLHINSLELGDSAVYFCASSQYPQSGYGYTFGSGTRLTVV.